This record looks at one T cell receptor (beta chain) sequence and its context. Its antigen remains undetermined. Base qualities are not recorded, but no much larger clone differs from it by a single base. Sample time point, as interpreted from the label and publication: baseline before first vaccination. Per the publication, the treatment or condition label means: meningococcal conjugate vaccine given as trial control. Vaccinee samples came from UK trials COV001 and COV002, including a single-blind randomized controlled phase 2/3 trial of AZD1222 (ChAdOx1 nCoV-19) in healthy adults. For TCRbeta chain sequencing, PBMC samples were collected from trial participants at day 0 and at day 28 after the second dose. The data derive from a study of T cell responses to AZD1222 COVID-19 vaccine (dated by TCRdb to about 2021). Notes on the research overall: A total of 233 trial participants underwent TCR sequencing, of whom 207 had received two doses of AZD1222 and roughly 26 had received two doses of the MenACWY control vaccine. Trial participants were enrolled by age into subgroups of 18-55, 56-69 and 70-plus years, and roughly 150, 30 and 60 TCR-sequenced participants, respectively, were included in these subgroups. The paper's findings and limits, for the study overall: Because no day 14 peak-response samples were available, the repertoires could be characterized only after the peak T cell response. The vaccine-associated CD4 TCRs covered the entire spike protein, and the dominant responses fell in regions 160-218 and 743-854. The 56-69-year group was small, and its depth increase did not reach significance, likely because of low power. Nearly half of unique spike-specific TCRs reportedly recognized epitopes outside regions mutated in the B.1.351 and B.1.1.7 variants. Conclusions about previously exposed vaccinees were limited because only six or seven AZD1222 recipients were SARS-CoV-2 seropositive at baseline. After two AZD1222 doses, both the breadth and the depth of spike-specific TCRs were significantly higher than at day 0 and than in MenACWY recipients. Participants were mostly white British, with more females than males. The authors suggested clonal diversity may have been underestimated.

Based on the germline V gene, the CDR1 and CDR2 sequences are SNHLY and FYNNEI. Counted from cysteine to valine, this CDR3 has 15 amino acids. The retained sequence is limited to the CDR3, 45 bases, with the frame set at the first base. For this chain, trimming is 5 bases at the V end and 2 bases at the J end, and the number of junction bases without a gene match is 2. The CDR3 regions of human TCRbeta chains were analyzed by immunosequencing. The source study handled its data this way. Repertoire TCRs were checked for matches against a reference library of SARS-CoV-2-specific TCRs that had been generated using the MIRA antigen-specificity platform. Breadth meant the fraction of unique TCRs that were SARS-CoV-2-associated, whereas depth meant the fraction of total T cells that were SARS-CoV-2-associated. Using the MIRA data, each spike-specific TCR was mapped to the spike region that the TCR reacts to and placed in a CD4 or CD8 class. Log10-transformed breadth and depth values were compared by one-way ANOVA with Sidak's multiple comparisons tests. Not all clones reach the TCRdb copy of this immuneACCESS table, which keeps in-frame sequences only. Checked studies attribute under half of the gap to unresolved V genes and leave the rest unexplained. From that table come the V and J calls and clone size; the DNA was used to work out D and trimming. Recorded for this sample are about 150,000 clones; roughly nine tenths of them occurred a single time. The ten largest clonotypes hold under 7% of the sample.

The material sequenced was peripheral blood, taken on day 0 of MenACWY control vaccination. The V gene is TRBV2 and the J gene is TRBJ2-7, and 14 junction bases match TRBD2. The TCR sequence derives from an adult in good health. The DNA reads TGTGCCAGCAGTCTGGGACTAGCGGGGGCCTACGAGCAGTACGTC. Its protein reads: CASSLGLAGAYEQYV.